This T cell receptor beta chain was obtained from a study of T cells after yellow fever vaccination. Study-level results: Contaminating bulk clonotypes could be abundant in FACS-sorted repertoires.

By 5'RACE template switching, TCR cDNA was produced, with a universal primer site and UMIs added in the process. Via MiXCR, TCRdb re-called the 5' RACE reads, giving one row per CDR3 protein. This table has a few hundred thousand distinct CDR3 sequences, roughly 13% appearing once. Details on this clonotype: The antigen remains unidentified.

The V gene end was trimmed by 5 bases and the J gene end by 2 bases; junction bases not matched to a gene: 10. The CDR3 length is 18 residues. Germline values: CDR1 SGHAT, CDR2 FQNNGV. This chain links TRBV11-2 with TRBJ2-3; TRBD2 aligns across 13 bases. This clonotype was sampled from a man aged 25 to 45 who received the YFV17D yellow fever vaccine. Sequencing was performed on CD4+ T cells sorted from PBMCs, taken 45 days after the yellow fever booster vaccination. The CDR3: CASSHTRTSGSNTDTQYF. CDR3 nucleotide sequence: TGTGCCAGCAGCCACACTAGGACTAGCGGGAGTAACACAGATACGCAGTATTTT.